This TCR beta chain was captured in a study of early T cells in non-severe SARS-CoV-2 infection. About the research overall: Bulk RNA from unsorted whole blood was sequenced; chains were unpaired.

Study findings and constraints: Anti-spike CD8 responses were favored in VDJdb matching, and private and CD4 specificities were missed.

This clonotype showed up just a few times. Its matching antigen is unknown. V lost 6 bases and J lost 5, with 8 bases in between. The CDR3 extends over 12 amino acids. The protocol attached unique molecular identifiers to individual cDNA molecules. TCRdb re-called the 5' RACE reads through MiXCR, storing one row per CDR3 protein. The sample holds under 85,000 distinct CDR3 sequences, over 10% seen once. The source material was whole blood. J is TRBJ2-1 and V is TRBV12-3 or TRBV12-4; unclear D gene. This receptor was taken from an adult who was a healthcare worker with PCR-confirmed SARS-CoV-2 infection or an uninfected control (not recorded which). CDR3 protein: CASSPRNNEQFF. The DNA of the CDR3 is TGTGCCAGCAGCCCTAGAAACAATGAGCAGTTCTTC.